Shown below are 31 T cell receptor beta chains from a single sample sequenced in a study of T-cell reconstitution after alpha-beta-depleted transplantation in children. It was with unique molecular identifiers that the TCRbeta library was prepared. Via MiXCR, TCRdb re-called the PCR reads, giving one row per CDR3 protein. The data hold about 580,000 distinct CDR3 sequences, with about 21% observed a single time. The sample consisted of PBMCs, mostly from graft donor cells, taken 360 days after TCRalphabeta/CD19-depleted stem cell transplant. The receptors stem from a boy in the first two years of life who had a stem cell transplant for acute myeloid leukemia, so the T cells may come from the graft donor.

A word on this clonotype: A much bigger clone sits one base away, suggesting this may be a read error. CDR3 in amino acids: CTSSITEPPVALHF. Here the CDR3 DNA reads TGTACCAGCAGCATAACAGAGCCCCCCGTGGCCCTCCACTTT. V gene TRBV12-3 or TRBV12-4 combines with J gene TRBJ1-6; D gene unclear. The CDR3 runs 14 residues.

This clonotype appeared a few times. The chain recombines TRBV5-8 with TRBJ1-1, with D possibly TRBD1 on 5 matching bases. This CDR3 comprises 15 residues. The germline V and J ends were trimmed by 4 bases and 0 bases, with 13 bases remaining between them. CDR1 is SGHTS and CDR2 is YDEGEE in the germline V gene. The CDR3 nucleotides read TGTGCCAGCAGCCCTCCAAGGACACTGAACACTGAAGCTTTCTTT. It is translated as CASSPPRTLNTEAFF.

The chain carries TRBV6-1 and TRBJ2-1, with a weak D call TRBD2 (6 bases). This CDR3 has 12 residues. The germline gives CDR1 MNHNS, CDR2 SASEGT. Trimming stripped 5 bases from V and 13 bases from J, with 15 bases between. CDR3 DNA sequence: TGTGCCAGCAGTAAAGGACCGGGGGAACAGTTCTTC. Translated: CASSKGPGEQFF.

This clonotype was counted between two and nine times. J is TRBJ2-7 and V is TRBV13; D assignment may be TRBD1 or TRBD2 (6 bases each). V was cut by 3 bases and J by 5 bases, with 14 bases left in between. This CDR3 is built from 14 residues. The V gene's germline CDR1 is PRHDT and CDR2 FYEKMQ (reference sequence). CDR3 nucleotides: TGTGCCAGCAGCTTTGGTAGGGGGGTTGACGAGCAGTACTTC. This codes for CASSFGRGVDEQYF.

J is TRBJ2-3 and V is TRBV20-1; 7 bases agree with TRBD2. CDR3 length: 15 residues. Germline CDR1 DFQATT, CDR2 SNEGSKA (reference sequence). With 0 bases clipped from V and 6 bases from J, the junction kept 9 bases outside the gene matches. The CDR3 reads CSARDGGSPGDTQYF. As DNA, the CDR3 is TGCAGTGCTAGAGATGGCGGGAGCCCCGGCGATACGCAGTATTTT.

This clonotype was picked up many times. The chain employs TRBV11-3 and TRBJ2-3, with TRBD1 matching over 11 bases. This CDR3 region has 16 residues. The germline V gene encodes CDR1 SGHNT and CDR2 YENEEA. Trimming at V came to 1 base and at J to 2 bases, leaving 2 bases not matched to a gene. DNA for the CDR3: TGTGCCAGCAGCTTAGGGGACAGGGGGTCCACAGATACGCAGTATTTT. Protein sequence: CASSLGDRGSTDTQYF.

The chain carries TRBV4-3 and TRBJ2-3, with D uncertain. CDR3 length equals 20 residues. CDR1 and CDR2 (germline): LGHNA, YSLEER. Trimming pared 4 bases from V and 0 bases from J, leaving 26 bases between. The CDR3, as DNA: TGCGCCAGCAGCCCTGATCTTAACGCGGACCTCGTTCGGAGCACAGATACGCAGTATTTT. It specifies CASSPDLNADLVRSTDTQYF.

At least ten counts were recorded for this clonotype. The junction and the germline gene differ at one end; a read error may be behind it. The chain links TRBV7-8 to TRBJ2-1; 7 bases are shared with TRBD1. This CDR3 region has 11 residues. CDR1 SGHVS and CDR2 FQNEAQ come from the germline V gene. In DNA, the CDR3 is TGTGCCAGCAGCGTTGGACAGGATGAGATCTTC. It translates to CASSVGQDEIF.

This clonotype was detected only a few times. This rearrangement joins TRBV20-1 to TRBJ2-2; D is tentatively TRBD1 or TRBD2 (7 bases each). CDR3 length: 15 amino acids. Trimming pared 1 base from V and 6 bases from J, leaving 15 bases between. Per germline, CDR1 DFQATT and CDR2 SNEGSKA (reference sequence). CDR3 region: CSARGSGGGSGELFF. CDR3 nucleotides: TGCAGTGCTAGAGGGTCAGGGGGAGGGTCCGGGGAGCTGTTTTTT.

This clonotype was detected ten times or more. The chain couples TRBV12-3 or TRBV12-4 to TRBJ2-6; 8 nucleotides match TRBD1. V shed 6 bases, J shed 0 bases, and the junction held 7 bases outside the gene matches. The CDR3 has 17 residues. CDR3 sequence reads: CASSGTGIHSGANVLTF. CDR3 bases: TGTGCCAGCAGCGGGACAGGAATCCACTCTGGGGCCAACGTCCTGACTTTC.

In its sample, this clonotype was seen many times. The CDR3 nucleotides are TGTGCCAGCAGTTCCCCACTAGCGGGGGGTTACAATGAGCAGTTCTTC. Encoded protein: CASSSPLAGGYNEQFF. The chain links TRBV6-2 or TRBV6-3 to TRBJ2-1, with TRBD2 matching 12 bases. The CDR3 totals 16 residues. V lost 4 bases, J lost 4 bases, and 5 bases stayed unmatched. Germline lookup yields CDR1 MNHEY and CDR2 SVGEGT.

This clonotype was observed a handful of times. This chain uses TRBV12-3 or TRBV12-4 with TRBJ2-6; D is unclear. The CDR3 contains 13 residues. Trimming cost V 8 bases and J 4 bases, with 9 bases left between them. The CDR3: CASQQSGANVLTF. The CDR3 bases are TGTGCCAGCCAACAATCCGGGGCCAACGTCCTGACTTTC.

The rearrangement links TRBV20-1 to TRBJ2-2; either TRBD1 or TRBD2 may fit D (6 bases each). The CDR3 is made up of 12 amino acids. Germline V gene sequence: CDR1 DFQATT, CDR2 SNEGSKA (reference sequence). Between the trimmed V and J ends, which lost 5 bases and 5 bases, there was a span of 9 bases. The CDR3, as DNA: TGCAGTGCTGGAGGGGGTACCGGGGAGCTGTTTTTT. Translated, it gives CSAGGGTGELFF.

This clonotype was recorded at least ten times. The CDR3: CASSQVALSEETQYF. The CDR3 DNA sequence: TGTGCCAGCAGCCAAGTTGCGTTGTCGGAAGAGACCCAGTACTTC. V and J are TRBV4-2 and TRBJ2-5; the D is unclear. The germline CDR1 and CDR2 sequences are LGHNA and YNFKEQ. The CDR3 runs to 15 residues. Trimming cost V 1 base and J 3 bases, with 12 bases left between them.

This clonotype was counted between two and nine times. The chain is built from TRBV20-1 and TRBJ1-1, with D maybe TRBD1 (5 bases). The CDR3 has 20 amino acids. V was clipped by 0 bases and J by 0 bases, with 26 bases between them. The germline V gene encodes CDR1 DFQATT and CDR2 SNEGSKA (reference sequence). The CDR3 region is CSARDFRRTPKADMNTEAFF. As DNA, the CDR3 is TGCAGTGCTAGAGATTTCCGCCGGACACCAAAAGCGGATATGAACACTGAAGCTTTCTTT.

The V and J genes are TRBV4-1 and TRBJ1-2, with D unresolved. The CDR3 is 15 amino acids. V lost 1 base, J lost 3 bases, and 12 bases lay in between. The V gene's germline CDR1 is MGHRA and CDR2 YSYEKL. CDR3 sequence reads: CASSQVFGQDYGYTF. Here the CDR3 DNA reads TGCGCCAGCAGCCAAGTCTTCGGCCAAGACTATGGCTACACCTTC.

The chain carries TRBV7-9 and TRBJ1-2; D is possibly TRBD1 (6 bases). The CDR3 loop spans 16 amino acids. The V end was cut by 5 bases, the J end by 10 bases, with 26 bases between. Germline assignment: CDR1 SEHNR and CDR2 FQNEAQ (reference sequence). CDR3 sequence: CASSLSTSQGGGYYTF. The CDR3 nucleotides read TGTGCCAGCAGCCTATCGACCTCACAGGGTGGAGGTTACTACACCTTC.

Many counts were recorded for this clonotype. V gene TRBV20-1 combines with J gene TRBJ2-1; weak D call: TRBD2 (6 bases). V was cut by 1 base and J by 7 bases, with 23 bases left in between. The germline CDR1 and CDR2 sequences are DFQATT and SNEGSKA (reference sequence). The CDR3 runs 17 residues. Here the CDR3 reads CSARGIRDFRFVNEQFF. CDR3 coding DNA: TGCAGTGCTAGAGGGATAAGGGACTTCCGCTTTGTGAATGAGCAGTTCTTC.

The chain employs TRBV6-2 or TRBV6-3 and TRBJ1-5, with TRBD1 as a possible D gene (6 bases). Germline V gene data show CDR1 as MNHEY and CDR2 as SVGEGT. V lost 9 bases to trimming and J lost 2 bases, with 11 bases between them. The CDR3 consists of 13 residues. The CDR3 nucleotides read TGTGCCAGTGTCAGGGGAGGCAATCAGCCCCAGCATTTT. Protein sequence: CASVRGGNQPQHF.

This chain joins TRBV7-2 and TRBJ2-1, with D perhaps TRBD2 (6 bases). Germline V CDR1 and CDR2: SGHTA, FQGNSA. The length of the CDR3 is 13 residues. The V end was cut by 6 bases, the J end by 5 bases, with 11 bases between. The CDR3: CASSHREHNEQFF. CDR3 nucleotide sequence: TGTGCCAGCAGTCACCGGGAGCACAATGAGCAGTTCTTC.

This clonotype was seen at least ten times. The chain is built from TRBV20-1 and TRBJ2-3, with D uncertain. The CDR3 consists of 12 residues. The V gene lost 3 bases and the J gene lost 6 bases, with 10 bases spanning the gap. The germline gives CDR1 DFQATT, CDR2 SNEGSKA (reference sequence). The CDR3 protein is CSASNPLDTQYF. The CDR3 DNA follows: TGCAGTGCTAGCAACCCTTTGGATACGCAGTATTTT.

This clonotype was counted ten times or more. The chain employs TRBV29-1 and TRBJ2-5, with 7 bases matching TRBD1. Germline V gene data show CDR1 as SQVTM and CDR2 as ANQGSEA. Trimming took 4 bases from V and 4 from J; bases not matched to a gene: 6. The CDR3 sequence is 13 residues long. The CDR3 DNA follows: TGCAGCGTTGGACAGGGTGGGAGAGAGACCCAGTACTTC. Its protein is CSVGQGGRETQYF.

The chain has TRBV7-8 and TRBJ2-3; 9 bases match TRBD2. CDR1 SGHVS and CDR2 FQNEAQ come from the germline V gene. The CDR3 consists of 15 residues. Unmatched junction bases numbered 3, after V lost 5 bases and J lost 0 bases. In nucleotides, the CDR3 is TGTGCCAGCAGCCAGACTAGCGGTAGCACAGATACGCAGTATTTT. Translated: CASSQTSGSTDTQYF. Combining the CDR3 with reference TRBV7-8 and TRBJ2-3 gives the whole variable domain GAGVSQSPRYKVAKRGQDVALRCDPISGHVSLFWYQQALGQGPEFLTYFQNEAQLDKSGLPSDRFFAERPEGSVSTLKIQRTQQEDSAVYLCASSQTSGSTDTQYFGPGTRLTVL.

The V and J genes are TRBV7-9 and TRBJ1-3; no clear D gene. Germline CDR1 is SEHNR and CDR2 is FQNEAQ (reference sequence). This CDR3 region has 16 residues. V was shortened by 5 bases and J by 4 bases, with 18 bases between the two germline ends. Written as DNA, the CDR3 is TGTGCCAGCAGCCCCCCATTGGGTCAAGGAGGAAACACCATATATTTT. Its protein is CASSPPLGQGGNTIYF.

This rearrangement joins TRBV9 to TRBJ2-3; a weak D match, TRBD2 (6 bases). Germline CDR1 is SGDLS and CDR2 is YYNGEE. The V and J ends lost 0 bases and 1 base respectively, with 9 bases between them. The CDR3 extends over 15 amino acids. The CDR3 is CASSVDWGGTDTQYF. CDR3 DNA sequence: TGTGCCAGCAGCGTAGATTGGGGGGGCACAGATACGCAGTATTTT.

The chain recombines TRBV12-3 or TRBV12-4 with TRBJ2-2, with no clear D. The CDR3 consists of 13 residues. Here the CDR3 DNA reads TGTGCATATATCGGCCAGAACACCGGGGAGCTGTTTTTT. Encoded protein: CAYIGQNTGELFF.

This clonotype appeared a few times. The chain couples TRBV20-1 to TRBJ2-3; no definite D call. The CDR3 extends over 12 amino acids. V lost 2 bases and J 4 bases, leaving 7 bases between the germline ends. CDR1 and CDR2 (germline): DFQATT, SNEGSKA (reference sequence). CDR3 coding DNA: TGCAGTGCTAGAATCTCCCCAGATACGCAGTATTTT. It yields the protein CSARISPDTQYF.

The sample holds many counts of this clonotype. J is TRBJ2-1 and V is TRBV7-2, with D unresolved. This CDR3 contains 15 residues. CDR1 is SGHTA, CDR2 FQGNSA, per germline. V dropped 1 base and J dropped 5 bases, with 12 bases sitting between them. The CDR3 region is CASSLEDQTHNEQFF. CDR3 coding DNA: TGTGCCAGCAGCTTAGAGGACCAGACTCACAATGAGCAGTTCTTC.

Only a few counts were recorded for this clonotype. The chain couples TRBV14 to TRBJ2-5; D possibly uses TRBD1 or TRBD2 (5 bases each). CDR3 length equals 17 residues. V gave up 5 bases and J gave up 5 bases, with 24 bases separating them. Germline V gene sequence: CDR1 SGHDN, CDR2 FVKESK. The CDR3 nucleotides are TGTGCCAGCAGCTTACGGCCGGGGCAGCCTCCGGGGGAGACCCAGTACTTC. This codes for CASSLRPGQPPGETQYF.

There are many counts of this clonotype. The rearrangement links TRBV20-1 to TRBJ1-2; maybe TRBD1 (6 bases). This CDR3 is 13 amino acids long. The germline CDR1 and CDR2 sequences are DFQATT and SNEGSKA (reference sequence). V was clipped by 4 bases and J by 5 bases, with 14 bases between them. The DNA for the CDR3 is TGCAGTGCTACCACTTCTCAGGGGTATGGCTACACCTTC. Protein sequence: CSATTSQGYGYTF.

This clonotype has ten or more counts. The V call is TRBV5-1, the J call TRBJ2-4; D might be TRBD1 or TRBD2, each matching 6 bases. V was pared by 3 bases and J by 9 bases, with 16 bases between. The length of the CDR3 is 14 residues. Germline V gene sequence: CDR1 SGHRS, CDR2 YFSETQ. CDR3 amino acids: CASSYGGRGFIQYF. The CDR3 DNA reads TGCGCCAGCAGCTACGGGGGCAGGGGATTCATTCAGTACTTC. The full variable domain, rest sourced from reference TRBV5-1 and TRBJ2-4, is KAGVTQTPRYLIKTRGQQVTLSCSPISGHRSVSWYQQTPGQGLQFLFEYFSETQRNKGNFPGRFSGRQFSNSRSEMNVSTLELGDSALYLCASSYGGRGFIQYFGAGTRLSVL.